This is a list of T cell receptor beta chains from one sample in a study of T cells after yellow fever vaccination. TCRdb passed the 5' RACE reads through MiXCR, listing each CDR3 protein once. The repertoire holds around 310,000 distinct CDR3 sequences, 3% to 4.5% seen once, with around 22% in the top ten. The sample in question was PBMCs, obtained on the day of the yellow fever booster vaccination. The receptors here all came from a man younger than 35 who received the YFV17D yellow fever vaccine. CDR3s include the opening cysteine and the closing phenylalanine or tryptophan. A D gene is named only where the DNA matches it firmly. Part of the rows lack a size; the others show once, few, many or a class for expanded clones.

clone_size j_call v_call d_call cdr3_aa cdr3_nt
many TRBJ2-2 TRBV6-5 NA CASSWSDSPNTGELFF TGTGCCAGCAGTTGGTCAGACAGCCCGAACACCGGGGAGCTGTTTTTT
NA TRBJ2-1 TRBV7-2 NA CASSLDPLNEQFF TGTGCCAGCAGCTTAGATCCCCTAAATGAGCAGTTCTTC
few TRBJ1-5 TRBV4-1 NA CASSQDFQFYSNQPQHF TGCGCCAGCAGCCAAGATTTCCAGTTCTATAGCAATCAGCCCCAGCATTTT
few TRBJ2-6 TRBV12-3/TRBV12-4 NA CASSLGLDSGANVLTF TGTGCCAGCAGCCTCGGACTGGACTCTGGGGCCAACGTCCTGACTTTC
few TRBJ2-2 TRBV18 NA CASSPIAAGELFF TGTGCCAGCTCACCTATCGCGGCCGGGGAGCTGTTTTTT
NA TRBJ2-1 TRBV3-2 NA CASSQDLRSF TGTGCCAGCAGCCAAGATCTGAGAAGCTTC
NA TRBJ2-5 TRBV28 NA CASSLFRDGEETQYF TGTGCCAGCAGTTTATTCAGGGACGGGGAAGAGACCCAGTACTTC
few TRBJ2-5 TRBV6-5 TRBD1 CASSYSSSDRGMQTQYF TGTGCCAGCAGTTACTCCTCTTCGGACAGGGGGATGCAGACCCAGTACTTC
NA TRBJ2-1 TRBV12-3/TRBV12-4 TRBD2 CASTLAGGPIEQFF TGTGCCAGCACCCTAGCGGGGGGGCCTATTGAGCAGTTCTTC
few TRBJ2-2 TRBV5-4 TRBD2 CASSLMLAGGNTGELFF TGTGCCAGCAGCTTGATGTTAGCGGGGGGGAACACCGGGGAGCTGTTTTTT
many TRBJ2-3 TRBV9 TRBD1 CASSGRDRGLADTQYF TGTGCCAGCAGCGGCCGGGACAGGGGGCTCGCAGATACGCAGTATTTT
NA TRBJ2-1 TRBV10-3 NA CAISEIDEQFF TGTGCCATCAGTGAGATTGATGAGCAGTTCTTC
many TRBJ1-4 TRBV5-6 TRBD1 CASSLLTTGATNEKLFF TGTGCCAGCAGCCTACTAACGACAGGGGCAACTAATGAAAAACTGTTTTTT